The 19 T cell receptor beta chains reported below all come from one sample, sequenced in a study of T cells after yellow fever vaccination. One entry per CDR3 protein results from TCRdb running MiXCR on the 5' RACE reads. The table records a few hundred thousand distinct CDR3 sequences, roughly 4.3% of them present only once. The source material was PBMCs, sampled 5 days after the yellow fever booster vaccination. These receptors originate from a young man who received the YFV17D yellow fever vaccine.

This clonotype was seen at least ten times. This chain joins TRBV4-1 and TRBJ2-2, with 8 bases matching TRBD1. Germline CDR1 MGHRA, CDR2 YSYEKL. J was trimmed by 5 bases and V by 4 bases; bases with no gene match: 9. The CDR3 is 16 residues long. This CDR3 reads CASSPFVRTGTGELFF. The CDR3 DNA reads TGCGCCAGCAGCCCCTTCGTCCGGACAGGGACCGGGGAGCTGTTTTTT.

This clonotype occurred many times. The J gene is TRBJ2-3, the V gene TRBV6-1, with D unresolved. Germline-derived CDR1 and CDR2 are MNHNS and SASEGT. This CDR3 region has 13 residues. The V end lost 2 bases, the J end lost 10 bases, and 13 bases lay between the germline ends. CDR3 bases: TGTGCCAGCAGTGAACTCGGGCACGTTCCGCAGTATTTT. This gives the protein CASSELGHVPQYF.

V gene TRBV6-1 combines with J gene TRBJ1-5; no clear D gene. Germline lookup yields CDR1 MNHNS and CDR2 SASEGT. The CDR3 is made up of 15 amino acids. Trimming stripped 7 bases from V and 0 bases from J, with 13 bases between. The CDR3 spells CASKDGTYSNQPQHF. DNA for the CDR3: TGTGCCAGCAAAGACGGAACTTATAGCAATCAGCCCCAGCATTTT.

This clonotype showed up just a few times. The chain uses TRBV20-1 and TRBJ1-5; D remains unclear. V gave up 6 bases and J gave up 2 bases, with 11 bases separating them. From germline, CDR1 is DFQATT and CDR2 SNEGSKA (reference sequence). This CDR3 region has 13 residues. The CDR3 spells CSAELGGNQPQHF. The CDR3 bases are TGCAGTGCGGAGTTAGGTGGCAATCAGCCCCAGCATTTT.

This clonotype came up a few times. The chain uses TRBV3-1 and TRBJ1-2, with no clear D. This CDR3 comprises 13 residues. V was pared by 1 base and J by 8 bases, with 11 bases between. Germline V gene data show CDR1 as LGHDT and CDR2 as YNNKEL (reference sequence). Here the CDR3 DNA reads TGTGCCAGCAGCCAAGGATCTTACCGGGGCTACACCTTC. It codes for CASSQGSYRGYTF.

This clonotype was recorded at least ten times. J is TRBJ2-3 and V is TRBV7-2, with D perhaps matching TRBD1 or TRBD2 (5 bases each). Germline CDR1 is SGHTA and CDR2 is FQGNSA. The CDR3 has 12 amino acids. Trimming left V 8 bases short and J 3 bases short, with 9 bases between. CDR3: CASSGATDTQYF. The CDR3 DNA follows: TGTGCCAGCTCCGGGGCGACAGATACGCAGTATTTT.

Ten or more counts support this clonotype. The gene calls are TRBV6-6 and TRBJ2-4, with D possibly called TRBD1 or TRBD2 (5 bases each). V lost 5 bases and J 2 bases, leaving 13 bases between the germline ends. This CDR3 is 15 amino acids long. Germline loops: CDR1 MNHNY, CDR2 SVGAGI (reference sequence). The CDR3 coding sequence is TGTGCCAGCAGTCCCTGGTTGGGACCCAAAAACATTCAGTACTTC. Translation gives CASSPWLGPKNIQYF.

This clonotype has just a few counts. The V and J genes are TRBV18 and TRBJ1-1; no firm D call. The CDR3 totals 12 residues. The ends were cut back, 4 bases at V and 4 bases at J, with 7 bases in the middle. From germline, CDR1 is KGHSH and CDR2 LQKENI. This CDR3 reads CASSQGLTEAFF. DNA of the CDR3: TGTGCCAGCTCACAAGGGCTCACTGAAGCTTTCTTT.

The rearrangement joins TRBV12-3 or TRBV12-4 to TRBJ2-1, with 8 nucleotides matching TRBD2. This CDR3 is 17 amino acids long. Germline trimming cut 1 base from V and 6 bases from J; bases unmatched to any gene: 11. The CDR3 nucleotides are TGTGCCAGCAGTTTAGTAGTCCGGAGCGGGGGCTTCAATGAGCAGTTCTTC. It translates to CASSLVVRSGGFNEQFF.

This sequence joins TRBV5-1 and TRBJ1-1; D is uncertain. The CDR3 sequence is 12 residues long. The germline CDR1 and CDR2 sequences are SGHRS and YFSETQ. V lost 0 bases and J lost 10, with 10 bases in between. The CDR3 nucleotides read TGCGCCAGCAGCTTGGGCAAGGAAGTAGCTTTCTTT. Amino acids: CASSLGKEVAFF.

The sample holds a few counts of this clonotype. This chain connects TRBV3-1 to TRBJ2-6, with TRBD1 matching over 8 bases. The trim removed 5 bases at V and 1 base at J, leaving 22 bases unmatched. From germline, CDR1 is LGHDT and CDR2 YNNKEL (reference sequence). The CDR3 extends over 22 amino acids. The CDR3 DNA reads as TGTGCCAGCAGCGAATCGATTGACAGGGGTGCGCTAATCCCTTCTGGGGCCAACGTCCTGACTTTC. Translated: CASSESIDRGALIPSGANVLTF. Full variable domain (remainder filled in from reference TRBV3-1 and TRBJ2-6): DTAVSQTPKYLVTQMGNDKSIKCEQNLGHDTMYWYKQDSKKFLKIMFSYNNKELIINETVPNRFSPKSPDKAHLNLHINSLELGDSAVYFCASSESIDRGALIPSGANVLTFGAGSRLTVL.

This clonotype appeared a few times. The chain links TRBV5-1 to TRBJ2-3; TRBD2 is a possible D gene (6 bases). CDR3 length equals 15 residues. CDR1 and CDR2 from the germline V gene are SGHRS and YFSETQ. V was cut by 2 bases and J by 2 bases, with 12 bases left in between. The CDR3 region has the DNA TGCGCCAGCAGCTTTTATAGCGGTACCACAGATACGCAGTATTTT. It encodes CASSFYSGTTDTQYF.

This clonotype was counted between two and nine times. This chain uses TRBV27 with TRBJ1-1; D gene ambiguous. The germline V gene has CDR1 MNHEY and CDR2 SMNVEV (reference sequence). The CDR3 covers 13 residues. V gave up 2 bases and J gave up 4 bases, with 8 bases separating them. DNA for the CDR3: TGTGCCAGCAGTTTAATGGGGTTCACTGAAGCTTTCTTT. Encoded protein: CASSLMGFTEAFF.

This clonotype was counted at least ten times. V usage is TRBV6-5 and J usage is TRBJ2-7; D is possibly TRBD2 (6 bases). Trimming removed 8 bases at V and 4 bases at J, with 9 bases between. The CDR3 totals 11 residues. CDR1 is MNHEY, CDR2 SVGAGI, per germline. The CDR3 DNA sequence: TGTGCCAGCGGGGGGACTTACGAGCAGTACGTC. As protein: CASGGTYEQYV.

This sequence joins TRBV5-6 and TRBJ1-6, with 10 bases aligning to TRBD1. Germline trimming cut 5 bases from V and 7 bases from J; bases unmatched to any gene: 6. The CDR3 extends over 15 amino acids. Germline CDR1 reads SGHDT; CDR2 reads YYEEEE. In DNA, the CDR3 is TGTGCCAGCAGACGGACAGGGGGGAAGAATTCACCCCTCCACTTT. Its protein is CASRRTGGKNSPLHF.

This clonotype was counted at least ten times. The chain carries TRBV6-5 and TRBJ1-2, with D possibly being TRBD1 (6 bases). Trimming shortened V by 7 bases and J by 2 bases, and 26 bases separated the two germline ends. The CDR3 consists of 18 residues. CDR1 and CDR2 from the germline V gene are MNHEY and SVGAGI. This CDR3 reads CASKLLVDRGPKNYGYTF. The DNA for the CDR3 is TGTGCCAGCAAATTACTCGTCGACCGGGGGCCGAAGAACTATGGCTACACCTTC.

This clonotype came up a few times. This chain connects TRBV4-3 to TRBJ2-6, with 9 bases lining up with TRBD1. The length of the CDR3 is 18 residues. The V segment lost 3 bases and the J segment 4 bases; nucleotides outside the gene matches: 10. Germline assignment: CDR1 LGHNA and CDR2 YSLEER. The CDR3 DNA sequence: TGCGCCAGCAGCCAGGGGACAGGGCTGATGAACGGGGCCAACGTCCTGACTTTC. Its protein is CASSQGTGLMNGANVLTF.

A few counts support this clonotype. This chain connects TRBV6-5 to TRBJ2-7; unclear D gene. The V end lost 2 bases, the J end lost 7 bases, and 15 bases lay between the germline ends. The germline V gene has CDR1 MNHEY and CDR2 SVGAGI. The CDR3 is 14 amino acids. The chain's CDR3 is CASSYDQNHREQYV. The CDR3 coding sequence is TGTGCCAGCAGTTACGATCAGAACCACCGGGAGCAGTACGTC.

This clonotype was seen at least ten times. The DNA of the CDR3 is TGCAGCGTTGTGAGCGGGGACACCGGGGAGCTGTTTTTT. Translation: CSVVSGDTGELFF. V gene TRBV29-1 combines with J gene TRBJ2-2; 7 bases line up with TRBD2. The CDR3 consists of 13 residues. Germline V CDR1 and CDR2: SQVTM, ANQGSEA. V was clipped by 4 bases and J by 3 bases; unmatched bases: 2.